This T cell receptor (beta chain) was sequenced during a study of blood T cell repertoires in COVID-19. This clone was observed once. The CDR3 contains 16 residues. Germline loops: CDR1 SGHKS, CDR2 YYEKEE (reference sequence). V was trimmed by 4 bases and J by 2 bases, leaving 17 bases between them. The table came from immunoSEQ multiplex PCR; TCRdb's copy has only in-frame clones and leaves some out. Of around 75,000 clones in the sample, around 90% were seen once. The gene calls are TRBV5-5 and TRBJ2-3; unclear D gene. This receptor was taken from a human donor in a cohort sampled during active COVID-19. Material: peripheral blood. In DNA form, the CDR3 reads TGTGCCAGCAGCGGAACGACACTGGCAAACACAGATACGCAGTATTTT. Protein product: CASSGTTLANTDTQYF.